This T cell receptor (beta chain) was documented in a study of cytomegalovirus exposure and HLA in healthy donors. As concerns this clone: Its antigen is currently unknown.

Findings of the study overall: In the roughly 130 validation repertoires, a later analysis found that first-cohort TCR clusters tended to co-occur. The investigators catalogued under 200 TCR beta chains as cytomegalovirus-associated.

Profiled with immunoSEQ multiplex PCR; TCRdb holds only in-frame clones, not every one. The sample consists of some 150,000 clones, approximately 91% of them appearing once. The validation cohort, a group of some 120 subjects, included the donors and was separate from the approximately 650-subject first cohort. The CDR3 totals 13 residues. V was pared by 6 bases and J by 0 bases, with 8 bases between. Germline loops: CDR1 SEHNR, CDR2 FQNEAQ (reference sequence). This clonotype was sampled from a man aged 18 to 35 in good health and CMV-seronegative. The sample taken for sequencing was PBMCs. V is TRBV7-9 and J is TRBJ1-1; D remains ambiguous. CDR3 region: CASRQQMNTEAFF. As DNA, the CDR3 is TGTGCCAGCAGACAACAGATGAACACTGAAGCTTTCTTT.